This TCR beta chain stems from a study of long-term antiretroviral therapy in people with HIV. Study-wide background: Samples from the earliest time points predate the 2015 immediate-ART recommendation by about a decade. Study conclusions and caveats: Therapy changes, viral resistance and ART adherence were not documented in the available data.

Running of the v3.0 immunoSEQ assay took place at survey level. Repertoires were generated with immunoSEQ multiplex PCR, while TCRdb's copy carries only in-frame clones and drops some. The sample holds about 30,000 clones; about 96% are singletons and the top ten take around 8%. The CDR3 runs 15 residues. V lost 8 bases and J lost 1, with 18 bases in between. Germline V gene data show CDR1 as SGHNT and CDR2 as YYREEE (reference sequence). For this clone: Its antigen remains unidentified.

This TCR derives from a man aged 25 to 45 with HIV. The gene calls are TRBV5-4 and TRBJ1-1, with D possibly TRBD1 on 6 matching bases. The specimen was unsorted PBMCs, collected 6 to 6.5 years after starting antiretroviral therapy. The CDR3 nucleotides read TGTGCCAGTAGGGCGGGGGGCGCTCAGAACACTGAAGCTTTCTTT. Translation gives CASRAGGAQNTEAFF.